These T cell receptor beta chains were read from a single sample in a study of low-dose radiotherapy and immunotherapy resistance in tumors. TCRdb independently ran MiXCR on the reads; one entry per CDR3 protein. The data contain tens of thousands of distinct CDR3 sequences, 20% of them singletons. Source: PBMCs, taken after low-dose radiotherapy plus immunotherapy. The receptors originated from a female donor with ovarian cancer. The CDR3 runs from the conserved cysteine through the conserved F or W. The D gene is left open where the match is weak. Clone sizes are shown as once, few, many or a size class.

TRBV6-2/TRBV6-3	TRBJ1-2	TRBD1	15	many	CASSDPGQGHYGYTF	TGTGCCAGCAGTGATCCGGGACAGGGCCACTATGGCTACACCTTC
TRBV19	TRBJ1-1	-	17	few	CASSISTGRELNTEAFF	TGTGCCAGTAGTATATCAACCGGGAGGGAGCTGAACACTGAAGCTTTCTTT
TRBV5-8	TRBJ1-2	-	14	many	CASSSGPLRGGYTF	TGTGCCAGCAGCTCGGGGCCCCTTCGAGGTGGCTACACCTTC
TRBV29-1	TRBJ2-7	-	16	many	CSDGEGFGLSSYEQYF	TGCAGCGACGGGGAAGGGTTCGGATTAAGCTCCTACGAGCAGTACTTC
TRBV28	TRBJ1-2	-	12	many	CASFGLDYGYTF	TGTGCCAGCTTCGGGTTGGACTATGGCTACACCTTC
TRBV15	TRBJ2-1	-	12	many	CATSRNQNEQFF	TGTGCCACCAGCAGAAACCAGAATGAGCAGTTCTTC
TRBV3-1	TRBJ2-2	TRBD2	16	many	CASSRQRGVNTGELFF	TGTGCCAGCAGCCGACAACGGGGGGTGAACACCGGGGAGCTGTTTTTT
TRBV6-2/TRBV6-3	TRBJ2-5	TRBD2	14	many	CASSVGGGGETQYF	TGTGCCAGCAGTGTAGGCGGGGGGGGAGAGACCCAGTACTTC
TRBV20-1	TRBJ2-7	-	14	many	CSAHAIIFGSEQYF	TGCAGTGCACATGCTATTATTTTCGGGAGCGAGCAGTACTTC
TRBV30	TRBJ2-3	-	14	many	CAWSVGDYTDTQYF	TGTGCCTGGAGTGTTGGGGATTACACAGATACGCAGTATTTT
TRBV6-2/TRBV6-3	TRBJ1-6	-	14	many	CASSETVSNSPLHF	TGTGCCAGCAGTGAAACAGTTTCAAATTCACCCCTCCACTTT
TRBV6-2/TRBV6-3	TRBJ1-5	-	18	many	CASSLSSPGAIGNQPQHF	TGTGCCAGCAGTTTAAGTTCGCCCGGGGCGATTGGCAATCAGCCCCAGCATTTT
TRBV20-1	TRBJ2-7	-	15	few	CSARALRDRTGEQYF	TGCAGTGCTAGGGCTCTGCGGGACAGAACGGGGGAGCAGTACTTC
TRBV28	TRBJ2-5	TRBD1	16	many	CASSSPTGPYKETQYF	TGTGCCAGCAGTTCCCCGACAGGGCCCTACAAAGAGACCCAGTACTTC
TRBV5-1	TRBJ1-2	TRBD1	14	many	CASSPGTANYGYTF	TGCGCCAGCAGCCCCGGGACAGCTAACTATGGCTACACCTTC
TRBV5-1	TRBJ2-7	-	13	few	CASSSSPSYEQYF	TGCGCCAGCAGCTCGAGCCCCAGCTACGAGCAGTACTTC